This T cell receptor (beta chain) was obtained from a study of blood T cell repertoires in COVID-19 (dated by TCRdb to between 2020 and 2021). At the level of the whole study: The collaborator samples originated in the United States, Italy and Spain and spanned the acute and convalescent phases of COVID-19. The repertoires were made available in a free public database intended to serve as a resource for research on the immune response to SARS-CoV-2. Deeply sampled blood TCRbeta repertoires from subjects exposed to, actively infected with, or recovered from COVID-19 were included in the dataset. The samples were drawn from the first 160 participants of the ongoing ImmuneRACE study and from about 1,200 subjects provided by 6 global collaborators. Where available, HLA class I and class II types were taken from metadata supplied by the sample provider and were not determined by assay-based typing. A de-identified subject ID, COVID-19 status, age in years and sex were almost always included in the sample metadata. The material from the prospective study consisted of cDNA or gDNA derived from T cells, B-cell-depleted T cells, or PBMCs. Study-level results and caveats: The amount of clinical and demographic metadata varied by source and participant and was provided uncurated.

The immunoSEQ Assay, a bias-controlled multiplex PCR, was used to amplify TCRbeta CDR3 regions from genomic DNA. In the paper's pipeline: Within the assay, amplification of reference gene primers was used to estimate how many nucleated cells each sample contained. Sequence reads were collapsed and filtered to measure the absolute abundance of every unique TCRbeta CDR3 rearrangement. Productive Simpson clonality was computed per sample as the square root of Simpson's diversity index over productive rearrangements. What TCRdb holds here is the immuneACCESS table cut down to in-frame rearrangements. Part of the clones is not present; checked against another copy, under half of the missing clones reflect an unresolved V gene, and the others are unexplained. That table supplies the V and J calls and clone size; D and trimming were determined from the DNA. The sample table holds about 260,000 clones, of which more than 75% were seen once. The ten largest clonotypes hold approximately 1.4% of the sample.

Based on the germline V gene, the CDR1 and CDR2 sequences are SNHLY and FYNNEI. From its cysteine to its phenylalanine, the CDR3 spans 13 amino acids. The DNA shown is the 39-base CDR3, in frame from base 1. Trimming at the junction amounts to 3 bases on V and 0 bases on J, and the germline ends lie 5 bases apart. Samples from volunteer blood donors who had recovered from COVID-19 were contributed by a second Seattle source. Whole blood was collected in K2EDTA tubes by collaborating institutions according to the institutions' own protocols. For TCRbeta analysis, collaborators shipped samples in one of three forms: frozen whole blood, isolated PBMCs, or DNA extracted from either of those sample types. A remark on this clone: Its binding antigen is unknown. Within one base of it there is no much larger clone, and no base qualities were kept.

Sequencing was performed on peripheral blood. The receptor was isolated from a woman aged 40 to 55 who had recovered from COVID-19. The rearranged segments are TRBV2 and TRBJ1-1; the D gene cannot be resolved reliably. Here the CDR3 is given as CASSDPLNTEAFF. The bases read TGTGCCAGCAGTGATCCTTTGAACACTGAAGCTTTCTTT. Where the CDR3 stops, the reference TRBV2 and TRBJ1-1 genes take over; the full variable domain is EPEVTQTPSHQVTQMGQEVILRCVPISNHLYFYWYRQILGQKVEFLVSFYNNEISEKSEIFDDQFSVERPDGSNFTLKIRSTKLEDSAMYFCASSDPLNTEAFFGQGTRLTVV.